This T cell receptor beta chain is drawn from a study of chemoradiotherapy in HPV16-positive cancers. In the study overall: Functional T-cell assays on a couple of HPV16-positive patients' cells defined candidate HPV-specific clones and common TCR motifs.

Repeated repertoire sampling spanned the course of chemoradiotherapy. Using immunoSEQ multiplex PCR, the repertoire was profiled, and TCRdb retains in-frame clones only, with some absent. Of about 13,000 clones listed, around 85% were seen once; the top ten hold 4.5% to 6%. On this clone: What it recognizes is unknown.

Overall study results and limits: HPV-responsive T-cell expansion during chemoradiotherapy was linked to improved recurrence-free survival in HPV16-positive patients. Candidate HPV-specific clones and E7-related TCR motifs grew in tumor during treatment.

Sequenced here: blood, sampled from a patient who underwent chemoradiotherapy. This TCR derives from a human donor with HPV-associated anogenital cancer.

The CDR3 bases are TGTGCCAGCAGCTCCGGACTAGCGGGGTTTACAGATACGCAGTATTTT. It specifies CASSSGLAGFTDTQYF. The rearrangement joins TRBV7-9 to TRBJ2-3, with TRBD2 matching 12 bases. Germline V CDR1 and CDR2: SEHNR, FQNEAQ (reference sequence). V lost 4 bases to trimming and J lost 3 bases; unmatched junction nucleotides: 5. The CDR3 spans 16 residues. Full variable domain (missing parts from reference TRBV7-9 and TRBJ2-3): DTGVSQNPRHKITKRGQNVTFRCDPISEHNRLYWYRQTLGQGPEFLTYFQNEAQLEKSRLLSDRFSAERPKGSFSTLEIQRTEQGDSAMYLCASSSGLAGFTDTQYFGPGTRLTVL.